These T cell receptor beta chains were read from a single sample in a study of cytomegalovirus exposure and HLA in healthy donors. TCRdb keeps only in-frame clones here, not all; method: immunoSEQ multiplex PCR. The sample has some 110,000 clones, roughly nine tenths seen once. Source material: PBMCs. The receptors derive from a young man in good health and CMV-seropositive. The CDR3 runs from the conserved cysteine through the conserved F or W. The order of the fields is V gene, J gene, D gene, CDR3 protein, CDR3 DNA. A D gene is named only where the DNA matches it firmly.

v_gene: TRBV28
j_gene: TRBJ1-3
d_gene: -
CDR3aa: CASSRQVGAGNTIYF
CDR3nt: TGTGCCAGCAGCAGACAGGTTGGAGCAGGAAACACCATATATTTT

v_gene: TRBV18
j_gene: TRBJ1-2
d_gene: -
CDR3aa: CASSPSGGNLYGYTF
CDR3nt: TGTGCCAGCTCACCCAGCGGCGGCAACCTCTATGGCTACACCTTC

v_gene: TRBV10-1
j_gene: TRBJ2-1
d_gene: TRBD1
CDR3aa: CATGGQGINEQFF
CDR3nt: TGCGCCACCGGCGGACAGGGTATCAATGAGCAGTTCTTC

v_gene: TRBV5-6
j_gene: TRBJ2-3
d_gene: TRBD1
CDR3aa: CASSFRDSITDTQYF
CDR3nt: TGTGCCAGCAGCTTCCGGGACAGCATCACAGATACGCAGTATTTT

v_gene: TRBV6-4
j_gene: TRBJ1-1
d_gene: -
CDR3aa: CASSDGRNTEAFF
CDR3nt: TGTGCCAGCAGTGACGGCCGGAACACTGAAGCTTTCTTT

v_gene: TRBV29-1
j_gene: TRBJ1-4
d_gene: -
CDR3aa: CSVRRGGGEKLFF
CDR3nt: TGCAGCGTTCGCCGGGGTGGTGGTGAAAAACTGTTTTTT

v_gene: TRBV19
j_gene: TRBJ2-1
d_gene: -
CDR3aa: CASTTGGALRQFF
CDR3nt: TGTGCCAGTACTACAGGTGGGGCGCTCAGGCAGTTCTTC

v_gene: TRBV11-2
j_gene: TRBJ2-3
d_gene: -
CDR3aa: CASCRTHGTDTQYF
CDR3nt: TGTGCCAGCTGTCGGACACACGGCACAGATACGCAGTATTTT

v_gene: TRBV6-5
j_gene: TRBJ2-2
d_gene: -
CDR3aa: CASSYVISVTGELFF
CDR3nt: TGTGCCAGCAGTTACGTTATTTCGGTCACCGGGGAGCTGTTTTTT

v_gene: TRBV7-2
j_gene: TRBJ2-7
d_gene: TRBD2
CDR3aa: CASSPGGASYEQYF
CDR3nt: TGTGCCAGCAGCCCCGGGGGGGCATCCTACGAGCAGTACTTC

v_gene: TRBV6-5
j_gene: TRBJ2-7
d_gene: -
CDR3aa: CASSYSTQNPYEQYF
CDR3nt: TGTGCCAGCAGTTACTCGACACAAAATCCCTACGAGCAGTACTTC

v_gene: TRBV5-6
j_gene: TRBJ2-1
d_gene: -
CDR3aa: CASSLGLSNEQFF
CDR3nt: TGTGCCAGCAGCCTAGGACTCAGCAATGAGCAGTTCTTC

v_gene: TRBV4-1
j_gene: TRBJ2-4
d_gene: -
CDR3aa: CASSQRSGSIWAKNIQYF
CDR3nt: TGCGCCAGCAGCCAACGGTCGGGGTCAATTTGGGCCAAAAACATTCAGTACTTC

v_gene: TRBV29-1
j_gene: TRBJ2-7
d_gene: -
CDR3aa: CSVSPEGSRGHEQYF
CDR3nt: TGCAGCGTTTCCCCGGAGGGGAGCCGTGGTCACGAGCAGTACTTC

v_gene: TRBV6-5
j_gene: TRBJ1-5
d_gene: -
CDR3aa: CASSYSGGNQPQHF
CDR3nt: TGTGCCAGCAGTTACTCAGGAGGTAATCAGCCCCAGCATTTT

v_gene: TRBV5-1
j_gene: TRBJ2-7
d_gene: TRBD1
CDR3aa: CASSWGQGGSHEQYF
CDR3nt: TGCGCCAGCAGCTGGGGACAGGGGGGTTCCCACGAGCAGTACTTC

v_gene: TRBV5-6
j_gene: TRBJ1-2
d_gene: -
CDR3aa: CASSPSPSIGSGYTF
CDR3nt: TGTGCCAGCAGCCCGAGCCCGTCAATCGGGTCCGGCTACACCTTC

v_gene: TRBV5-6
j_gene: TRBJ2-7
d_gene: TRBD1
CDR3aa: CASSQGTGAGYEQYF
CDR3nt: TGTGCCAGCAGCCAAGGGACAGGGGCTGGGTACGAGCAGTACTTC

v_gene: TRBV4-1
j_gene: TRBJ1-2
d_gene: -
CDR3aa: CASSQVGQNLANYGYTF
CDR3nt: TGCGCCAGCAGCCAAGTAGGACAGAACCTAGCTAACTATGGCTACACCTTC

v_gene: TRBV30
j_gene: TRBJ1-3
d_gene: TRBD1
CDR3aa: CACPGGGGNTIYF
CDR3nt: TGTGCCTGCCCAGGGGGCGGTGGAAACACCATATATTTT

v_gene: TRBV6-1
j_gene: TRBJ2-5
d_gene: TRBD2
CDR3aa: CASSELPTSGGQETQYF
CDR3nt: TGTGCCAGCAGTGAACTCCCGACTAGCGGGGGTCAAGAGACCCAGTACTTC

v_gene: TRBV19
j_gene: TRBJ1-1
d_gene: -
CDR3aa: CASSMGPGRTEAFF
CDR3nt: TGTGCCAGTAGTATGGGACCCGGGAGAACTGAAGCTTTCTTT